A single sample is the source of the 22 T cell receptor beta chains below, sequenced in a study of blood T cell repertoires in COVID-19. Measured with immunoSEQ multiplex PCR; TCRdb has only the in-frame clones, and not every one. The table lists around 240,000 clones, about 90% of them singletons. What was sequenced was PBMCs or T cells enriched from blood (not recorded which). The receptors here all came from a human donor in a cohort exposed to, infected with or recovered from COVID-19 (not recorded which). The donor label of this sample is uncertain.

CDR3 amino acids: CASSVQGSSNQPQHF. The CDR3 DNA reads TGTGCCAGTAGTGTACAGGGTAGCAGCAATCAGCCCCAGCATTTT. The chain joins TRBV19 to TRBJ1-5, with D possibly matching TRBD1 (6 bases). The V gene lost 5 bases and the J gene lost 1 base, with 12 bases spanning the gap. The length of the CDR3 is 15 residues. Germline-derived CDR1 and CDR2 are LNHDA and SQIVND (reference sequence).

The V gene is TRBV7-9, the J gene TRBJ1-2, with TRBD1 matching over 9 bases. This CDR3 contains 15 residues. The germline V gene has CDR1 SEHNR and CDR2 FQNEAQ (reference sequence). V was pared by 0 bases and J by 8 bases, with 7 bases of the junction left unmatched. CDR3 sequence: CASSLAGGTGSGYTF. The DNA of the CDR3 is TGTGCCAGCAGCTTAGCGGGAGGGACAGGGAGCGGCTACACCTTC.

The chain combines TRBV29-1 with TRBJ2-1, with 9 bases aligning to TRBD1. This CDR3 is 15 amino acids long. Germline CDR1 and CDR2: SQVTM and ANQGSEA. Trimming removed 3 bases from V and 5 bases from J; junction bases left unmatched: 8. CDR3 nucleotide sequence: TGCAGCGTTGAGGGGACAGGGATCAGGGACAATGAGCAGTTCTTC. Its translation is CSVEGTGIRDNEQFF.

The chain combines TRBV6-1 with TRBJ1-2; D gene uncertain. CDR1 and CDR2 from the germline V gene are MNHNS and SASEGT. The CDR3 loop spans 12 amino acids. V shed 2 bases and J shed 7 bases, with 8 bases lying between them. The CDR3 DNA reads as TGTGCCAGCAGTGAACGGGGTGGTGGCTACACCTTC. As protein: CASSERGGGYTF.

The V call is TRBV7-8, the J call TRBJ2-7; 8 bases fit TRBD2. Per the germline V gene, CDR1 is SGHVS and CDR2 is FQNEAQ. V trimming: 5 bases; J trimming: 5 bases; junction bases outside the gene matches: 14. The CDR3 spans 16 residues. The DNA of the CDR3 is TGTGCCAGCAGCCCAAGGGGGGGGACTAGTTTTGACGAGCAGTACTTC. Translation gives CASSPRGGTSFDEQYF.

V is TRBV9 and J is TRBJ1-3; weak D call: TRBD1 (6 bases). The CDR3 runs to 15 residues. Germline lookup yields CDR1 SGDLS and CDR2 YYNGEE. V shed 3 bases and J shed 3 bases, with 13 bases lying between them. The DNA of the CDR3 is TGTGCCAGCAGCGAGCGGACAGCATTTGGAAACACCATATATTTT. Amino acid sequence: CASSERTAFGNTIYF.

This chain joins TRBV7-9 and TRBJ2-7; D uncertain. The CDR3 extends over 12 amino acids. Germline V lookup: CDR1 SEHNR, CDR2 FQNEAQ (reference sequence). Trimming cost V 2 bases and J 2 bases, with 4 bases left between them. The CDR3 protein is CASSLLTYEQYF. For the CDR3, the DNA is TGTGCCAGCAGCTTACTTACCTACGAGCAGTACTTC.

The genes are TRBV4-1 and TRBJ2-7, with TRBD1 identical over 7 bases. Germline CDR1 MGHRA, CDR2 YSYEKL. CDR3 length: 14 amino acids. The V gene end was trimmed by 3 bases and the J gene end by 1 base; junction bases not matched to a gene: 3. In DNA, the CDR3 is TGCGCCAGCAGCCACCGGACAGGTTCCTACGAGCAGTACTTC. It translates to CASSHRTGSYEQYF.

The chain combines TRBV5-1 with TRBJ1-1; D perhaps matches TRBD1 (5 bases). The CDR3 runs to 13 residues. The V end was cut by 4 bases, the J end by 1 base, with 8 bases between. CDR1 is SGHRS, CDR2 YFSETQ, per germline. The CDR3: CASSGGQNTEAFF. The DNA for the CDR3 is TGCGCCAGCAGCGGCGGACAGAACACTGAAGCTTTCTTT.

The gene calls are TRBV7-8 and TRBJ1-1, with 10 bases that match TRBD1. V was pared by 5 bases and J by 10 bases, with 7 bases of the junction left unmatched. The CDR3 loop spans 13 amino acids. Germline loops: CDR1 SGHVS, CDR2 FQNEAQ. The CDR3 protein is CASSIDRGRRAFF. In DNA, the CDR3 is TGTGCCAGCAGCATAGACAGGGGGCGGCGAGCTTTCTTT. Together with reference TRBV7-8 and TRBJ1-1, the CDR3 gives the full variable domain: GAGVSQSPRYKVAKRGQDVALRCDPISGHVSLFWYQQALGQGPEFLTYFQNEAQLDKSGLPSDRFFAERPEGSVSTLKIQRTQQEDSAVYLCASSIDRGRRAFFGQGTRLTVV.

V is TRBV7-3 and J is TRBJ2-3, with TRBD2 identical over 7 bases. Looked up from germline, CDR1 is SGHTA and CDR2 is FQGTGA. V dropped 1 base and J dropped 5; count of bases not matched to a gene: 3. The CDR3 consists of 14 residues. Written as DNA, the CDR3 is TGTGCCAGCAGCTTAATGCCTAGCGGAGATACGCAGTATTTT. Amino acids: CASSLMPSGDTQYF.

V is TRBV6-5 and J is TRBJ2-2; D is possibly TRBD1 (6 bases). V was trimmed by 2 bases and J by 5 bases, leaving 9 bases between them. CDR1 and CDR2 from the germline V gene are MNHEY and SVGAGI. The length of the CDR3 is 14 residues. The CDR3 loop is CASSYAGVTGELFF. CDR3 coding DNA: TGTGCCAGCAGTTACGCAGGGGTAACCGGGGAGCTGTTTTTT.

V is TRBV19 and J is TRBJ1-4; possibly TRBD1 for D (6 bases). The CDR3 covers 13 residues. Germline CDR1 and CDR2: LNHDA and SQIVND (reference sequence). Trimming left V 5 bases short and J 8 bases short, with 12 bases between. CDR3 DNA: TGTGCCAGTAGTCCCCGGGACAACGAAAAACTGTTTTTT. As protein: CASSPRDNEKLFF.

The chain couples TRBV10-3 to TRBJ2-5; no definite D call. The CDR3 covers 11 residues. Trimming shortened V by 2 bases and J by 5 bases, and 3 bases separated the two germline ends. Germline V gives CDR1 ENHRY, CDR2 SYGVKD. In DNA form, the CDR3 reads TGTGCCATCAGTGAGGAGGAGACCCAGTACTTC. As protein: CAISEEETQYF.

The chain employs TRBV19 and TRBJ2-2, with 7 positions matching TRBD1. With 7 bases clipped from V and 7 bases from J, the junction kept 9 bases outside the gene matches. This CDR3 comprises 14 residues. Germline V gene sequence: CDR1 LNHDA, CDR2 SQIVND (reference sequence). The chain's CDR3 is CASNPTGFSGELFF. DNA of the CDR3: TGTGCCAGTAATCCGACAGGGTTCAGCGGGGAGCTGTTTTTT. Combining the CDR3 with reference TRBV19 and TRBJ2-2 gives the whole variable domain DGGITQSPKYLFRKEGQNVTLSCEQNLNHDAMYWYRQDPGQGLRLIYYSQIVNDFQKGDIAEGYSVSREKKESFPLTVTSAQKNPTAFYLCASNPTGFSGELFFGEGSRLTVL.

This clone appeared once. The chain employs TRBV5-4 and TRBJ2-5, with 7 bases that match TRBD1. The CDR3 spans 13 residues. CDR1 is SGHNT, CDR2 YYREEE, per germline (reference sequence). V was pared by 4 bases and J by 3 bases, with 3 bases of the junction left unmatched. The CDR3 is CASSEGTEETQYF. As DNA, the CDR3 is TGTGCCAGCAGCGAGGGGACAGAAGAGACCCAGTACTTC.

This clone appeared a single time. The rearrangement joins TRBV5-1 to TRBJ1-3; 9 nucleotides match TRBD1. V gave up 4 bases and J gave up 0 bases; unmatched junction bases: 2. The germline V gene encodes CDR1 SGHRS and CDR2 YFSETQ. The CDR3 covers 15 residues. CDR3 in DNA: TGCGCCAGCAGCATACAGGGGGCCTCTGGAAACACCATATATTTT. Translating it yields CASSIQGASGNTIYF.

V gene TRBV7-9 combines with J gene TRBJ2-1; 8 bases match TRBD2. The germline CDR1 and CDR2 sequences are SEHNR and FQNEAQ (reference sequence). J gave up 6 bases and V 3 bases, and 7 bases lay outside the gene matches. The CDR3 covers 15 residues. CDR3 coding DNA: TGTGCCAGCAGCTTTGGGACTAGGCCGTCCAATGAGCAGTTCTTC. It specifies CASSFGTRPSNEQFF.

The chain has TRBV7-2 and TRBJ2-7; 8 positions agree with TRBD2. Germline CDR1 is SGHTA and CDR2 is FQGNSA. This CDR3 is 13 amino acids long. V was clipped by 4 bases and J by 5 bases; unmatched bases: 4. The CDR3 protein is CASSYRGGHEQYF. The CDR3 DNA reads as TGTGCCAGCAGCTACCGGGGGGGCCACGAGCAGTACTTC.

The chain joins TRBV5-6 to TRBJ2-1; a weak D match, TRBD1 (5 bases). The V gene's germline CDR1 is SGHDT and CDR2 YYEEEE. The CDR3 runs to 14 residues. Trimming took 0 bases from V and 5 from J, leaving 9 bases between them. CDR3 coding DNA: TGTGCCAGCAGCTTGGCGGCAGGGCACAATGAGCAGTTCTTC. Its protein is CASSLAAGHNEQFF.

The chain is built from TRBV24-1 and TRBJ1-2, with TRBD1 identical over 9 bases. Trimming removed 4 bases from V and 3 bases from J; junction bases left unmatched: 5. CDR1 and CDR2 from the germline V gene are KGHDR and SFDVKD. This CDR3 comprises 15 residues. Written as DNA, the CDR3 is TGTGCCACCAGTGACCCGGGACAGGGAGACTATGGCTACACCTTC. It translates to CATSDPGQGDYGYTF.

This clone has only one observation. J is TRBJ1-4 and V is TRBV5-4; D is unclear. CDR1 and CDR2 from the germline V gene are SGHNT and YYREEE (reference sequence). CDR3 length: 15 residues. The V and J ends lost 2 bases and 8 bases respectively, with 16 bases between them. The CDR3 region has the DNA TGTGCCAGCAGCTTATTTGGGAGGAGAGGGGAAAAACTGTTTTTT. Translating it yields CASSLFGRRGEKLFF.